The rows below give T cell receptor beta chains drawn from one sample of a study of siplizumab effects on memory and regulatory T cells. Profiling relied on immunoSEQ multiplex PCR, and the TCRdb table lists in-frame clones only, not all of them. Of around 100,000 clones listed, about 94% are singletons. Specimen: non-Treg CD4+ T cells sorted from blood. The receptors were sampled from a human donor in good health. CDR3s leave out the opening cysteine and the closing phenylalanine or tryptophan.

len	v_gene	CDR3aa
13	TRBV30	AWNTGTRRTDTQY
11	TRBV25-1	ANSASGQETQY
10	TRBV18	ASSPSSHEQY
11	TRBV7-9	ASSLGANTEAF
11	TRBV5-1	ASSWATAEKLF
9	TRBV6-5	ASSAEGGYT
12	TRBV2	ASSELPWGYEQY
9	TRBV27	ASRGDYEQY
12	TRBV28	ASSPGQGPDAQY
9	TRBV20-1	SANGRETQY
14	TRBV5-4	ASSRISVRGANVLT
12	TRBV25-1	ASSDAGTHQPQH
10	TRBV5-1	ASSFPGETQY
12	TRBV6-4	ASRHGTDNGELF
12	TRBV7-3	ASSLLASSDTQY
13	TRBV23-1	ASSHLYRGDSPLH
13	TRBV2	ASRPGTLTGDTQY
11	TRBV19	ASSLGHYYGYT
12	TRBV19	ASSPDRAGNTIY
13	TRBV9	ASSVFGTSTDTQY
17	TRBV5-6	ASSSGTSGRASDTDTQY
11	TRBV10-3	AIRSRANTEAF
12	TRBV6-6	ASNLQGVRETQY
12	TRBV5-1	ASSLGQGSNEQF
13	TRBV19	ASSVAGANTGELF
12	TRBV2	ASSERVSTDTQY
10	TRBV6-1	ASSEGGPTEY
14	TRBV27	ASRLTGTFVTDTQY
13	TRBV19	ATSRQGETNEKLF
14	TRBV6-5	ASSYGREGPYNEQF
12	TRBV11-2	ASKMRTDNYEQY
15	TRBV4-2	ASSRASGSYSYNEQF
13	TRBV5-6	ASSADRGVTDTQY
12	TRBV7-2	ASSLDLTVETQY
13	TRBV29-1	SIRQGSPSTGELF
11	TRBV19	ASSTTTSGGYT
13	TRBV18	ASSPGGAGVYEQY
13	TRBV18	ASSPLGPEDTEAF
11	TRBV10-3	AIKGQQTYEQY